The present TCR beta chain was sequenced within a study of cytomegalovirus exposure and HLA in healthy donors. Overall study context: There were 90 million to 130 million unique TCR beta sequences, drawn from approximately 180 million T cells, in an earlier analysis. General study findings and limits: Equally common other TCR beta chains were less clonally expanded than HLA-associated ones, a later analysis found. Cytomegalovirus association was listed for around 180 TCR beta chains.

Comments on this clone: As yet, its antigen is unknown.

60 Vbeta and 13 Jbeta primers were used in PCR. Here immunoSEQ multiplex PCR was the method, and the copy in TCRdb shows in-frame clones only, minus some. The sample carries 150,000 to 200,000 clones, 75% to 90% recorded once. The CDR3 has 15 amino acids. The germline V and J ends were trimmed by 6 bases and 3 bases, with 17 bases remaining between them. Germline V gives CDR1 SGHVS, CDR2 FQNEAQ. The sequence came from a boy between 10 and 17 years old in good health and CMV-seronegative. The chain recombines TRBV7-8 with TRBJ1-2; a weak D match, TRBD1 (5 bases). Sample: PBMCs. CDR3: CASSPNRFNHYGYTF. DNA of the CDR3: TGTGCCAGCAGTCCAAACAGGTTCAATCACTATGGCTACACCTTC.